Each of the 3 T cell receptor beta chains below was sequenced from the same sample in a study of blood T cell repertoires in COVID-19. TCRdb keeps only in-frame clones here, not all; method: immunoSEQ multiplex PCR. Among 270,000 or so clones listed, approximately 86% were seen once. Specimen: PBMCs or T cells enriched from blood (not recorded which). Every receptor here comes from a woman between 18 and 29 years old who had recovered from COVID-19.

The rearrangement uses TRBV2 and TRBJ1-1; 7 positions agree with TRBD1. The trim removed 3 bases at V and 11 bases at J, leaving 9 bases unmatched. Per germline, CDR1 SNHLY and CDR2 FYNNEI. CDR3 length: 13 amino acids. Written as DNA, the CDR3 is TGTGCCAGCAGTGAGGTAGGGGGCAGCCAGGCTTTCTTT. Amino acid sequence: CASSEVGGSQAFF.

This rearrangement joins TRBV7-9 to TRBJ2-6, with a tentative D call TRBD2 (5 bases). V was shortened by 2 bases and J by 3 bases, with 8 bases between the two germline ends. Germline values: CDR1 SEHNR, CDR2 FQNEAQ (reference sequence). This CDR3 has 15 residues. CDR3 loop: CASSLIGNGANVLTF. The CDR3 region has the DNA TGTGCCAGCAGCTTAATCGGGAATGGGGCCAACGTCCTGACTTTC.

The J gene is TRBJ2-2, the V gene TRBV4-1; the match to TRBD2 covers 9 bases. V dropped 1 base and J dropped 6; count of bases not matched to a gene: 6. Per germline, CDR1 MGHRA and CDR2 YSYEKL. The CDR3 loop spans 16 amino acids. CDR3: CASSQGPGLAPGELFF. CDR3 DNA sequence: TGCGCCAGCAGCCAAGGGCCTGGACTAGCGCCCGGGGAGCTGTTTTTT.